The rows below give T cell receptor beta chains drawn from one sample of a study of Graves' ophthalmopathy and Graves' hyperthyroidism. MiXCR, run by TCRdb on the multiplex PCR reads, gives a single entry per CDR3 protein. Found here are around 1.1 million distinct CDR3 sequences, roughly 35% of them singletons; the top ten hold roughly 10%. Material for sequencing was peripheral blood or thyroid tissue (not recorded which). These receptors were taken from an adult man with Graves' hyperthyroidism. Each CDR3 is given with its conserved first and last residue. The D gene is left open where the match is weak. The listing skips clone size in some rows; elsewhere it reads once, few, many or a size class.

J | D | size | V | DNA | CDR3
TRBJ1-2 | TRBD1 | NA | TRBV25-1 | TGTGCCAGGACAGGGAACGGCTACACCTTC | CARTGNGYTF
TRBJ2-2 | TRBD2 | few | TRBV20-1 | TGCAGTGCCCCGAGCGGGGCGAACACCGGGGAGCTGTTTTTT | CSAPSGANTGELFF
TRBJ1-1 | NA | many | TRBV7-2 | TGTGCCAGCAGCCCCAGGACGGCCTCCGTCATCTTT | CASSPRTASVIF
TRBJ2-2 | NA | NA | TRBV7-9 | TGTGCCAGCAGCCCCGGAGTTGTTTACTCCGGGGAGCTGTTTTTT | CASSPGVVYSGELFF
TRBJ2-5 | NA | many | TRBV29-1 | TGCAGCGTTGATTCGCGTCGCGAGGGGCAAGAGACCCAGTACTTC | CSVDSRREGQETQYF
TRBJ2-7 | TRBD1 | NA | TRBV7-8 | TGTGCCATCAGCCCGGGACAGGGTTCGAGCGAGCAGTACTTC | CAISPGQGSSEQYF
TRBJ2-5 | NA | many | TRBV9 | TGTGCCAGCAGCGGCACAGGGAATCCCCAAGAGACCCAGTACTTC | CASSGTGNPQETQYF
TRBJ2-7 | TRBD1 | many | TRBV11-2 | TGTGCCAGCAGCTATCGACAGGGGGCCGTGAACGAGCAGTACTTC | CASSYRQGAVNEQYF
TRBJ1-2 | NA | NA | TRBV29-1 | TGCAGCGTTGTAGGCCGGGACGGAGGTGTAGTGGGTGGCTACACCTTC | CSVVGRDGGVVGGYTF
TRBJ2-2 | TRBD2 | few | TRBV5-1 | TGCGCCAGCAGCTTGCCTAGCGGGAGGTACAACACCGGGGAGCTGTTTTTT | CASSLPSGRYNTGELFF
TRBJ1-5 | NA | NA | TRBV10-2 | TGTGCCATCAGTGTTCAATGGGGCAATCAGCCCCAGCATTTT | CAISVQWGNQPQHF
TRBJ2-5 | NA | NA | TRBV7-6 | TGTGCCAGCAGCGTTGGAAGGACAGTGAGAGAGACCCAGTACTTC | CASSVGRTVRETQYF
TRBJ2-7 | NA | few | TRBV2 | TGTGCCAGCAGTAGTCGGCGCCAAAGCTACGAGCAGTACTTC | CASSSRRQSYEQYF
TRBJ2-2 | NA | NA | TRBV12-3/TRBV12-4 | TGTGCCAGCAGGGATTCCGAGACAGAACTCACCGGGGAGCTGTTTTTT | CASRDSETELTGELFF
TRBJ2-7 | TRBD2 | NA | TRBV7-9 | TGTGCCAGCACCCACGAGCAGGGACTAGCGGTATACGAGCAGTACTTC | CASTHEQGLAVYEQYF
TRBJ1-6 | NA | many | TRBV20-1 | TGCAGTGCTAGAGTCTCCCGGGACTATAATTCACCCCTCCACTTT | CSARVSRDYNSPLHF
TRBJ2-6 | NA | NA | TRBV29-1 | TGCAGCGTTGACCTCGGTTTCAGGGCCAACGTCCTGACTTTC | CSVDLGFRANVLTF
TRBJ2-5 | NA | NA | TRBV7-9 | TGTGCCAGCCTCCCCCCGGGACATCCACCAGAGACCCAGTACTTC | CASLPPGHPPETQYF
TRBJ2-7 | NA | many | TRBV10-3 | TGTGCCATCAGTGATTGGGCAGAGCGAAGCTACGAGCAGTACTTC | CAISDWAERSYEQYF
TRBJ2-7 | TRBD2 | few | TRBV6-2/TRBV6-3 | TGTGCCAGCAGTTACTCGTGGGCTAGCGGGAGCCTCTACGAGCAGTACTTC | CASSYSWASGSLYEQYF
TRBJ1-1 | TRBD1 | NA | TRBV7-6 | TGTGCCAGCAGCTTAGAGAGGTGGACAGGGGTCATGAACACTGAAGCTTTCTTT | CASSLERWTGVMNTEAFF
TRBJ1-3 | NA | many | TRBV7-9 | TGTGCCAGCAGGGGGCACAGGTCAGCTGGAAACACCATATATTTT | CASRGHRSAGNTIYF
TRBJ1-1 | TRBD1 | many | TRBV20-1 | TGCAGTGCTAGAGGTAGGACAGGCAACACTGAAGCTTTCTTT | CSARGRTGNTEAFF
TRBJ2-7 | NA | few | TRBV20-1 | TGCAGTGCCCCCGCCCGGGGCTACGAGCAGTACTTC | CSAPARGYEQYF
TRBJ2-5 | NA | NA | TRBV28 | TGTGCCAGCAGTTTAGTGGCCGGAGAGGTCTCACAAGAGACCCAGTACTTC | CASSLVAGEVSQETQYF
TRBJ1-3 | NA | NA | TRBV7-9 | TGTGCCAACACGGGGAGCTCTGGAAACACCATATATTTT | CANTGSSGNTIYF
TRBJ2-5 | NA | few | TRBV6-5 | TGTGCCAGCAGTTACTCGAGTCTAGCCAACGGCCCAGAGACCCAGTACTTC | CASSYSSLANGPETQYF
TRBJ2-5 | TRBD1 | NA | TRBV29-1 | TGCAGTGCTAGACAGGGTACCCCAGAGACCCAGTACTTC | CSARQGTPETQYF
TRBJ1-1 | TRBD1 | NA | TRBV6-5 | TGTGCCAGCAGTTATCCCGGACAGGGCGCTGAAGCTTTCTTT | CASSYPGQGAEAFF
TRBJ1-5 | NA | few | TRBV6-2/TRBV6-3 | TGTGCCAGCAGTTCTGATACAACAAATCAGCCCCAGCATTTT | CASSSDTTNQPQHF
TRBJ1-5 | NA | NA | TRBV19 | TGTGCCAGTACCCCTACCGGGGGTATCGACCAGCATTTT | CASTPTGGIDQHF
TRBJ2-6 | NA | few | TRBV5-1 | TGCGCCAGCACCCCAAGCTTGGCTGGGGCCAACGTCCTGACTTTC | CASTPSLAGANVLTF
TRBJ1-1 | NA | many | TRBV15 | TGTGCCACCAGCAGACCCAGGGCCACTGAAGCTTTCTTT | CATSRPRATEAFF
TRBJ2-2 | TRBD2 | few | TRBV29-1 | TGCAGCGTTGAGGCCATCGGACTAGCGGGAGGCAGGTACACCGGGGAGCTGTTTTTT | CSVEAIGLAGGRYTGELFF
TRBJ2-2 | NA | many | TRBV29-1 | TGCAGCGGGAATATGGCAGGGGAGCTGTTTTTT | CSGNMAGELFF
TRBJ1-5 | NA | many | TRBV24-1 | TGTGCCACCAGTCCAGGGTCCCGACAGCCCCAGCATTTT | CATSPGSRQPQHF
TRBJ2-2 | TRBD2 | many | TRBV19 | TGTGCCAGTAGCCTAAGCGGGGGTAGCCTTGGGACGGAGCTGTTTTTT | CASSLSGGSLGTELFF